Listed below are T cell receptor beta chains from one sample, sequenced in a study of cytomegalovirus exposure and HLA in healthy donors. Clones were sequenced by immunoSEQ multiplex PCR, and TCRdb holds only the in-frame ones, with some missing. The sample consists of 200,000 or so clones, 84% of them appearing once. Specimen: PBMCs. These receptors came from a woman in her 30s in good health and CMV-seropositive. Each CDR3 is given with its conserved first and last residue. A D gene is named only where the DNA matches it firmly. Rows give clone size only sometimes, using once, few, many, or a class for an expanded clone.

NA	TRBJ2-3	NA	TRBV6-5	CASRLRLSGTDTQYF	TGTGCCAGCAGGTTACGGTTGTCGGGCACAGATACGCAGTATTTT
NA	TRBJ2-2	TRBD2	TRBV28	CASRAGTSITGELFF	TGTGCCAGCAGAGCCGGGACTAGCATCACCGGGGAGCTGTTTTTT
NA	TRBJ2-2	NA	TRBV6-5	CASSPRGTYTGELFF	TGTGCCAGCAGTCCACGGGGGACTTACACCGGGGAGCTGTTTTTT
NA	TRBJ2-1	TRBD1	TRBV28	CASTKLGTGDLNEQFF	TGTGCCAGCACCAAACTCGGGACAGGGGACCTCAATGAGCAGTTCTTC
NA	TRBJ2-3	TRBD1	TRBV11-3	CASSLTPQGRTQYF	TGTGCCAGCAGCTTAACCCCACAGGGGCGTACGCAGTATTTT
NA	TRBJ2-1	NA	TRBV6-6	CASRDLGNEQFF	TGTGCCAGCCGTGACCTAGGCAATGAGCAGTTCTTC
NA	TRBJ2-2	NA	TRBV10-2	CASAPSRGNTGELFF	TGCGCCAGTGCACCCTCCAGGGGGAACACCGGGGAGCTGTTTTTT
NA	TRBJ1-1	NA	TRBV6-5	CASSYSPLRGTEAFF	TGTGCCAGCAGTTACTCCCCGTTAAGGGGCACTGAAGCTTTCTTT
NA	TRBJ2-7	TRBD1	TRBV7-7	CASSSGRQGTEQYF	TGTGCTAGCAGCTCGGGTAGACAGGGGACCGAGCAGTACTTC
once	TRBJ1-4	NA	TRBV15	CATGSGPTNEKLFF	TGTGCCACCGGGAGCGGCCCCACTAATGAAAAACTGTTTTTT
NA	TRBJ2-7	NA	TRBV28	CASRRQTSYEQYF	TGTGCCAGCAGGAGACAGACATCCTACGAGCAGTACTTC